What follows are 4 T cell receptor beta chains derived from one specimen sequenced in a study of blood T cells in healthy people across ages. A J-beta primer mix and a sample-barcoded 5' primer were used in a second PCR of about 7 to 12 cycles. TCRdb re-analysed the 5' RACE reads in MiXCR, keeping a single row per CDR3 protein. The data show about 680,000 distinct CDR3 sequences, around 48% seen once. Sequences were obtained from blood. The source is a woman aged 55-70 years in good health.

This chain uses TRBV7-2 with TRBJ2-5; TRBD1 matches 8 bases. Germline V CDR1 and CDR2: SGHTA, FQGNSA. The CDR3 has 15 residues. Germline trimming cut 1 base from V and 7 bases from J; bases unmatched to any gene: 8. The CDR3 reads CASSLGGTGPRTQYF. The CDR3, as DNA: TGTGCCAGCAGCTTAGGAGGGACAGGACCTAGGACCCAGTACTTC. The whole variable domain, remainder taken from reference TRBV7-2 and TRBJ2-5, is GAGVSQSPSNKVTEKGKDVELRCDPISGHTALYWYRQSLGQGLEFLIYFQGNSAPDKSGLPSDRFSAERTGGSVSTLTIQRTQQEDSAVYLCASSLGGTGPRTQYFGPGTRLLVL.

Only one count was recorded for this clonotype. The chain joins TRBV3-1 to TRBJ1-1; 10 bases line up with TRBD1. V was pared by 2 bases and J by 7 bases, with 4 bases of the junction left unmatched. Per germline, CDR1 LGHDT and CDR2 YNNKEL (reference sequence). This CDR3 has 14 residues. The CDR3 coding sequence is TGTGCCAGCAGCCAAATGACAGGGGGCAGTGAAGCTTTCTTT. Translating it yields CASSQMTGGSEAFF.

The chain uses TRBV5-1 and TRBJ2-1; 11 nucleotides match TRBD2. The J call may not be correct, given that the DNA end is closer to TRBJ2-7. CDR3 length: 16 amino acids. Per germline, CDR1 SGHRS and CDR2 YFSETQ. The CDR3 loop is CASSAGTSGEYNEQYF. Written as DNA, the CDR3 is TGCGCCAGCAGCGCCGGGACTAGCGGAGAATACAATGAGCAGTACTTC.

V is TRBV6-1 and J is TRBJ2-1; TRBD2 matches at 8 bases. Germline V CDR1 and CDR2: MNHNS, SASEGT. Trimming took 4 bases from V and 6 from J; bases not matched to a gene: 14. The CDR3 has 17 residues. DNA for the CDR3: TGTGCCAGCAGTGCCCCCACAGCGGGAGTTATGGGCAATGAGCAGTTCTTC. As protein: CASSAPTAGVMGNEQFF.